These 10 T cell receptor beta chains share one sample of origin, sequenced in a study of blood T cell repertoires in COVID-19. The data were produced by immunoSEQ multiplex PCR, yet TCRdb's version contains in-frame clones alone and is incomplete. The table records under 200,000 clones, 81% of them present only once. The sample comprised PBMCs or T cells enriched from blood (not recorded which). The receptors shown here come from a woman in her forties with acute COVID-19.

DNA for the CDR3: TGTGCCAGCTCACCGGTGGGGCTAACTAACTATGGCTACACCTTC. Translating gives CASSPVGLTNYGYTF. The J gene is TRBJ1-2, the V gene TRBV18; D might be TRBD1 (5 bases). Germline loops: CDR1 KGHSH, CDR2 LQKENI. CDR3 length equals 15 residues. V lost 3 bases and J lost 0, with 11 bases in between.

This clone appeared a few times. This sequence joins TRBV4-1 and TRBJ1-1, with 7 positions matching TRBD1. This CDR3 has 16 amino acids. Germline trimming cut 1 base from V and 5 bases from J; bases unmatched to any gene: 10. The V gene's germline CDR1 is MGHRA and CDR2 YSYEKL. Here the CDR3 reads CASSQVFTGEGTEAFF. CDR3 nucleotides: TGCGCCAGCAGCCAAGTATTCACAGGGGAAGGTACTGAAGCTTTCTTT.

J is TRBJ1-2 and V is TRBV5-5; 9 bases align to TRBD1. CDR3 size: 14 residues. Germline V gene lookup returns CDR1 SGHKS and CDR2 YYEKEE (reference sequence). V gave up 3 bases and J gave up 4 bases; unmatched junction bases: 4. CDR3 region: CASSSGQGSYGYTF. Written as DNA, the CDR3 is TGTGCCAGCAGCTCCGGACAGGGGAGCTATGGCTACACCTTC. The variable domain in full, completed from reference TRBV5-5 and TRBJ1-2, reads DAGVTQSPTHLIKTRGQQVTLRCSPISGHKSVSWYQQVLGQGPQFIFQYYEKEERGRGNFPDRFSARQFPNYSSELNVNALLLGDSALYLCASSSGQGSYGYTFGSGTRLTVV.

V and J are TRBV29-1 and TRBJ1-1; tentatively, D is TRBD1 (6 bases). Trimming stripped 0 bases from V and 10 bases from J, with 15 bases between. CDR1 and CDR2 from the germline V gene are SQVTM and ANQGSEA. The CDR3 runs 13 residues. CDR3 sequence reads: CSVEDVRGTPAFF. As DNA, the CDR3 is TGCAGCGTTGAAGACGTCCGTGGGACACCAGCTTTCTTT.

The chain uses TRBV11-2 and TRBJ1-2; D is uncertain. CDR1 SGHAT and CDR2 FQNNGV come from the germline V gene. The V end was cut by 4 bases, the J end by 0 bases, with 12 bases between. The CDR3 is made up of 15 amino acids. The CDR3 nucleotides read TGTGCCAGCAGCTCCCGCGGGCAAGCTAACTATGGCTACACCTTC. As protein: CASSSRGQANYGYTF. The variable domain in full, completed from reference TRBV11-2 and TRBJ1-2, reads EAGVAQSPRYKIIEKRQSVAFWCNPISGHATLYWYQQILGQGPKLLIQFQNNGVVDDSQLPKDRFSAERLKGVDSTLKIQPAKLEDSAVYLCASSSRGQANYGYTFGSGTRLTVV.

V gene TRBV20-1 combines with J gene TRBJ1-1, with a weak D call TRBD1 (5 bases). The CDR3 is 10 residues long. From germline, CDR1 is DFQATT and CDR2 SNEGSKA (reference sequence). Trimming stripped 8 bases from V and 7 bases from J, with 11 bases between. In nucleotides, the CDR3 is TGCAGTTCGGACATCCATGAAGCTTTCTTT. Its protein product is CSSDIHEAFF.

The gene calls are TRBV3-1 (or the pseudogene TRBV3-2) and TRBJ1-3; TRBD1 matches 11 bases. V lost 1 base and J lost 0; bases outside the gene matches: 8. This CDR3 comprises 19 residues. Germline CDR1 reads LGHDT; CDR2 reads YNNKEL (reference sequence). Written as DNA, the CDR3 is TGTGCCAGCAGCCAAGGCGGACAGGGGGCAGTAAGCTCTGGAAACACCATATATTTT. Translating it yields CASSQGGQGAVSSGNTIYF.

The chain combines TRBV5-1 with TRBJ2-7; 8 positions agree with TRBD2. The germline V gene encodes CDR1 SGHRS and CDR2 YFSETQ. V trimming: 4 bases; J trimming: 3 bases; junction bases outside the gene matches: 12. The CDR3 runs to 16 residues. In DNA, the CDR3 is TGCGCCAGCAGCCCGACCCAGCGGGAGCGGGGCTACGAGCAGTACTTC. Translated, it gives CASSPTQRERGYEQYF.

The chain joins TRBV7-9 to TRBJ1-4; D is perhaps TRBD1 (5 bases). Germline CDR1 is SEHNR and CDR2 is FQNEAQ (reference sequence). The CDR3 length is 15 residues. V lost 1 base and J lost 1, with 7 bases in between. CDR3 bases: TGTGCCAGCAGCTTAGGCACAGGAACTAATGAAAAACTGTTTTTT. The encoded protein is CASSLGTGTNEKLFF.

For this clone: Different DNA sequences within this sample yield the same CDR3. The genes are TRBV30 and TRBJ1-2; 7 bases map to TRBD1. J was trimmed by 2 bases and V by 4 bases; bases with no gene match: 1. CDR1 GTSNPN and CDR2 SVGIG come from the germline V gene (reference sequence). The CDR3 is 12 residues long. CDR3 in DNA: TGTGCCTGGACGACAGGGAACTATGGCTACACCTTC. This encodes CAWTTGNYGYTF.